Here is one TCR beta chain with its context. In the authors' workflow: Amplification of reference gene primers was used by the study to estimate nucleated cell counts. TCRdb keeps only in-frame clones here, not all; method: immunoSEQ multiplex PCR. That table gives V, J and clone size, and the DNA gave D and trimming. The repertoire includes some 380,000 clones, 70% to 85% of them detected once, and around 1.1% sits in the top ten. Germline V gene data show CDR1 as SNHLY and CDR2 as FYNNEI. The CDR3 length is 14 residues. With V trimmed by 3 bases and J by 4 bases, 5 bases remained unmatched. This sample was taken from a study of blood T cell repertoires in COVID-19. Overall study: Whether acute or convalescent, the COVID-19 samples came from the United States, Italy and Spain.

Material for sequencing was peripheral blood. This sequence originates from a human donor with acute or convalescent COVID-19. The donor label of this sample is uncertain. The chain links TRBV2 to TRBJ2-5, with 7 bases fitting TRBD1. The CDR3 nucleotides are TGTGCCAGCAGTGAGACAGGGCGCCCAGAGACCCAGTACTTC. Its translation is CASSETGRPETQYF.